This T cell receptor (beta chain) derives from a study of post-analysis software for immune sequencing data. General study results and limits: Relative to controls, patients with multiple sclerosis showed significantly lower normalized Chao1 diversity. Four or five TRBV segments (TRBV5-6, TRBV5-1 and TRBV20-1 among them) occurred more frequently in patients than in controls.

Notes on this clonotype: As yet, its antigen is unknown.

Every TCR beta cDNA library bore unique molecular identifiers. Once 1 to 10 million T cells were used, roughly 0.5 million cDNA molecules resulted. In TCRdb, the PCR reads were re-called with MiXCR into one record per CDR3 protein. The sample carries approximately 360,000 distinct CDR3 sequences, 30% to 45% recorded once. Germline assignment: CDR1 PRHDT and CDR2 FYEKMQ (reference sequence). V was trimmed by 1 base and J by 1 base, leaving 10 bases between them. CDR3 length: 15 residues. The TCR originated in a girl aged 10 to 17 with multiple sclerosis. The sequenced material came from blood. This sequence joins TRBV13 and TRBJ1-1; D is possibly TRBD1 (5 bases). The CDR3 loop reads CASSLARGRNTEAFF. In nucleotides, the CDR3 is TGTGCCAGCAGCTTAGCTAGGGGCAGGAACACTGAAGCTTTCTTT.